This T cell receptor beta chain was captured in a study of blood T cell repertoires in COVID-19. This CDR3 has 12 residues. V was clipped by 6 bases and J by 11 bases, with 16 bases between them. Germline V gives CDR1 MGHRA, CDR2 YSYEKL. Sequencing was performed with immunoSEQ multiplex PCR; in TCRdb, only in-frame clones are kept and a portion is missing. The sample includes roughly 260,000 clones, roughly nine tenths of them seen just once. The rearrangement links TRBV4-1 to TRBJ1-1; D is undetermined. Sequenced sample: PBMCs or T cells enriched from blood (not recorded which). The sequence was collected from a human donor in a cohort exposed to, infected with or recovered from COVID-19 (not recorded which). The donor label of this sample is uncertain. CDR3 amino acids: CASSPYGLMAFF. For the CDR3, the DNA is TGCGCCAGCAGTCCTTACGGGTTAATGGCTTTCTTT.